This passage covers 5 T cell receptor beta chains from one sample sequenced in a study of molecular identifiers for immune sequencing clone quantification. TCRdb passed the PCR reads through MiXCR, listing each CDR3 protein once. The sample yields 350,000 or so distinct CDR3 sequences, 20% to 25% seen once. The source material was naive CD8+ T cells from blood, with Jurkat cell RNA spiked in. The subset: FACS-sorted CD8+CD4-CCR7+CD45RA+ naive T cells. The receptors here all came from a human donor in good health. Some libraries in this study had Jurkat cell RNA spiked in.

This clonotype was recorded many times. The rearrangement uses TRBV6-1 and TRBJ1-5, with no clear D. Trimming removed 5 bases from V and 5 bases from J, with 13 bases in between. The CDR3 extends over 14 amino acids. Germline CDR1 reads MNHNS; CDR2 reads SASEGT. CDR3 sequence: CASSTLAGYQPQHF. CDR3 nucleotides: TGTGCCAGCAGTACCCTTGCGGGGTATCAGCCCCAGCATTTT.

This clonotype was detected only a few times. V is TRBV5-6 and J is TRBJ2-7, with D maybe TRBD2 (6 bases). Trimming took 4 bases from V and 6 from J, leaving 17 bases between them. From germline, CDR1 is SGHDT and CDR2 YYEEEE. The CDR3 covers 14 residues. The CDR3 region has the DNA TGTGCCAGCAGCCAACTAGCCTACACCCCCGAGCAGTACTTC. It codes for CASSQLAYTPEQYF.

In its sample, this clonotype was seen a few times. The chain carries TRBV3-1 and TRBJ2-2; TRBD1 aligns across 8 bases. Germline CDR1 LGHDT, CDR2 YNNKEL (reference sequence). V shed 4 bases, J shed 4 bases, and the junction held 5 bases outside the gene matches. This CDR3 region has 15 residues. CDR3 coding DNA: TGTGCCAGCAGCCCGGACAGGGACGGCACCGGGGAGCTGTTTTTT. Its translation: CASSPDRDGTGELFF. Filled out from reference TRBV3-1 and TRBJ2-2, the complete variable domain reads DTAVSQTPKYLVTQMGNDKSIKCEQNLGHDTMYWYKQDSKKFLKIMFSYNNKELIINETVPNRFSPKSPDKAHLNLHINSLELGDSAVYFCASSPDRDGTGELFFGEGSRLTVL.

The chain is built from TRBV28 and TRBJ2-7; 8 bases are shared with TRBD1. With 5 bases clipped from V and 5 bases from J, the junction kept 8 bases outside the gene matches. This CDR3 is 14 amino acids long. CDR1 and CDR2 from the germline V gene are MDHEN and SYDVKM. The CDR3 sequence is CASSLETGAHEQYF. The CDR3 region has the DNA TGTGCCAGCAGTCTCGAGACAGGGGCCCACGAGCAGTACTTC.

On this clonotype itself: A much larger clone is a single base away; this may be a read error. The CDR3 region has the DNA TGTGCCAACAGCAAATCGGGCAAAGAGGGCAATCAGCCCCAGCATTTT. Encoded protein: CANSKSGKEGNQPQHF. This chain connects TRBV21-1 to TRBJ1-5. TRBV21-1 is marked as a pseudogene. The CDR3 runs to 16 residues.